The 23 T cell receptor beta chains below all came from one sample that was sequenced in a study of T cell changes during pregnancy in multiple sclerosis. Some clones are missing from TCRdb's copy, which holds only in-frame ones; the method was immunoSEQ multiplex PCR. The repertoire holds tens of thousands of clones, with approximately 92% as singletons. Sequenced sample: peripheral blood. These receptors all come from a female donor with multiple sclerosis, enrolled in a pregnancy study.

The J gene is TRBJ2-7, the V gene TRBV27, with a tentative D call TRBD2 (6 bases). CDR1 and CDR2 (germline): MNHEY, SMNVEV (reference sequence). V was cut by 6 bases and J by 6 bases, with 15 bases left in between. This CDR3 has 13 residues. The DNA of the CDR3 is TGTGCCAGCAGCCCCCGACTAGAAGGCGAGCAGTACTTC. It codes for CASSPRLEGEQYF.

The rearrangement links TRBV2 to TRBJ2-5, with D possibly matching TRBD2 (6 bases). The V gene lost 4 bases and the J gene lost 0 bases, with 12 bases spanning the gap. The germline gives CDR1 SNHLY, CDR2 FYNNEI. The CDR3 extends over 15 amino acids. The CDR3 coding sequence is TGTGCCAGCAGTGGTGATCGGGGGTACCAAGAGACCCAGTACTTC. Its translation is CASSGDRGYQETQYF.

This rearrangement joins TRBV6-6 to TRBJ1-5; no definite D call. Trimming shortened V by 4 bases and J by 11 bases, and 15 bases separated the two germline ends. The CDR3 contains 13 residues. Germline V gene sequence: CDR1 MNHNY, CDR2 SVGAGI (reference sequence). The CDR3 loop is CASSSGSQSAQHF. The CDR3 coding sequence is TGTGCCAGCAGTTCGGGATCCCAATCAGCCCAGCATTTT.

CDR3 sequence reads: CASSVDSGMRDHNEQFF. Written as DNA, the CDR3 is TGTGCCAGCAGCGTAGATTCCGGTATGAGGGATCACAATGAGCAGTTCTTC. The chain has TRBV9 and TRBJ2-1; weak D call: TRBD2 (5 bases). Germline CDR1 and CDR2: SGDLS and YYNGEE. Trimming stripped 0 bases from V and 5 bases from J, with 18 bases between. The CDR3 sequence is 17 residues long.

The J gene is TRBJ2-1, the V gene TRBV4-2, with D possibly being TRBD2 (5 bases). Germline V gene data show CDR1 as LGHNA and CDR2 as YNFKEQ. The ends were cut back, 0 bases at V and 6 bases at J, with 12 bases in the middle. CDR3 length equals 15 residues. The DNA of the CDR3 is TGTGCCAGCAGCCAAGACGTCAGAGGAGGCAATGAGCAGTTCTTC. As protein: CASSQDVRGGNEQFF.

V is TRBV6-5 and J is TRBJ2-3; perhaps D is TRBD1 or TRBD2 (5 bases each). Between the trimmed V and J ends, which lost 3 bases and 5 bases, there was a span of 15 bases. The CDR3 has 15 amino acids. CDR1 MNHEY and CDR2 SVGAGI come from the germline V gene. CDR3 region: CASSYGTYLEDTQYF. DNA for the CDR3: TGTGCCAGCAGTTATGGGACCTACCTTGAAGATACGCAGTATTTT.

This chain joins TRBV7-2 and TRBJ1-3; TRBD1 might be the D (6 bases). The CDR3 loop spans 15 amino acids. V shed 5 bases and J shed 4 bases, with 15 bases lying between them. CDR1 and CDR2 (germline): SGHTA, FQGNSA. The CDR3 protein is CASSPTGSLGNTIYF. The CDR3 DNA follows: TGTGCCAGCAGCCCCACAGGGTCCCTAGGAAACACCATATATTTT.

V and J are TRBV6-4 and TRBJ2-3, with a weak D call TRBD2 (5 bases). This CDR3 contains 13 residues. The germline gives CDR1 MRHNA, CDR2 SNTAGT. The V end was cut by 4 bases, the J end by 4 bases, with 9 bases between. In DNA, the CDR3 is TGTGCCAGCAGTGCGGGGTACGCAGATACGCAGTATTTT. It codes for CASSAGYADTQYF.

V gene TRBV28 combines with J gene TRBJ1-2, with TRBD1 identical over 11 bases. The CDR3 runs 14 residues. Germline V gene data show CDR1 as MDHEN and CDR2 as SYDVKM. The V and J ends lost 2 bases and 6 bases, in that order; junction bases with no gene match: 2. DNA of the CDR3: TGTGCCAGCAGTTTACGGGGACAGGGGGATGGCTACACCTTC. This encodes CASSLRGQGDGYTF.

The CDR3 DNA sequence: TGTGCCATCAGTGCGGCAGGGGACAACGAGCAGTACTTC. Protein: CAISAAGDNEQYF. The V and J genes are TRBV10-3 and TRBJ2-7, with a possible D match to TRBD1 (6 bases). Trimming removed 4 bases at V and 5 bases at J, with 12 bases between. Germline values: CDR1 ENHRY, CDR2 SYGVKD. The CDR3 totals 13 residues.

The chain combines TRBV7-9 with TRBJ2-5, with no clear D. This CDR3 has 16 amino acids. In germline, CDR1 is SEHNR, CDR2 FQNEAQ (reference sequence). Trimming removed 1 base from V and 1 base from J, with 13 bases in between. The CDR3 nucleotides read TGTGCCAGCAGCTTAGGTGTACAGCAGAGCCAAGAGACCCAGTACTTC. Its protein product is CASSLGVQQSQETQYF.

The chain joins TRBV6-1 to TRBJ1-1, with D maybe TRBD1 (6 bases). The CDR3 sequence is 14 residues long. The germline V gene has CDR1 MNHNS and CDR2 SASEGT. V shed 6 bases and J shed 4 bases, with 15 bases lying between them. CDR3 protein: CASRDSVLGTEAFF. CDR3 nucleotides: TGTGCCAGCAGGGACAGCGTATTGGGCACTGAAGCTTTCTTT.

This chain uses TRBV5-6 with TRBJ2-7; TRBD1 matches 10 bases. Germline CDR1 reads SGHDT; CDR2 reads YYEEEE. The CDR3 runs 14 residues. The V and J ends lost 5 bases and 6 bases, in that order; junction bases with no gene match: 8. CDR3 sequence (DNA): TGTGCCAGCAGTCGTGACAGGGGGCCTCCCGAGCAGTACTTC. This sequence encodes CASSRDRGPPEQYF.

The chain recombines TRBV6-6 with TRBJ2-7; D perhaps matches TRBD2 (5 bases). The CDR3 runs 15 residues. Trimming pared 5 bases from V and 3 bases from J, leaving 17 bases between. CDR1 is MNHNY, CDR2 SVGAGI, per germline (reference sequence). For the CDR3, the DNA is TGTGCCAGCAGTGATTACCGATACGGGGACTACGAGCAGTACTTC. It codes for CASSDYRYGDYEQYF.

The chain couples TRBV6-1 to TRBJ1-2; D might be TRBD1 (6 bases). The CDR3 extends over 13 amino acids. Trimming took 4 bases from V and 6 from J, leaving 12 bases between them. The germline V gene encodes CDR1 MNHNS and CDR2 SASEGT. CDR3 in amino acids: CASSANNRDGYTF. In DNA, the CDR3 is TGTGCCAGCAGTGCGAACAACAGGGATGGCTACACCTTC.

The DNA for the CDR3 is TGTGCCAGCAACACGGGACTGCAAGAGACCCAGTACTTC. Protein sequence: CASNTGLQETQYF. This chain uses TRBV28 with TRBJ2-5, with D perhaps matching TRBD2 (6 bases). The CDR3 has 13 amino acids. Germline V gene data show CDR1 as MDHEN and CDR2 as SYDVKM. V lost 7 bases to trimming and J lost 2 bases, with 11 bases between them.

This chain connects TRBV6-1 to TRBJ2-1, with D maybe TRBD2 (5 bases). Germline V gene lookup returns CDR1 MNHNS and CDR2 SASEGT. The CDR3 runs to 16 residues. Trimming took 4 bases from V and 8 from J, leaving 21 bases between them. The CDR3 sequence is CASSVIGGLAGDEQFF. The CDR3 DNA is TGTGCCAGCAGTGTAATCGGAGGCCTAGCAGGCGATGAGCAGTTCTTC.

The CDR3 nucleotides are TGTGCCAGCAGCTCCCAAGGGGCGTTGATTAGCAATCAGCCCCAGCATTTT. Amino acids: CASSSQGALISNQPQHF. The J gene is TRBJ1-5, the V gene TRBV12-1; the table's D call, TRBD1, has no DNA check behind it. TRBV12-1 represents a pseudogene. This CDR3 is 17 amino acids long.

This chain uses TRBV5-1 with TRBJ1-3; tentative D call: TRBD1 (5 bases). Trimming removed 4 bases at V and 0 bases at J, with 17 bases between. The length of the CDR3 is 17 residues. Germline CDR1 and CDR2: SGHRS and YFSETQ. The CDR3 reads CASSAEGRLSSGNTIYF. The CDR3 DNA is TGCGCCAGCAGCGCCGAGGGACGGCTGAGCTCTGGAAACACCATATATTTT.

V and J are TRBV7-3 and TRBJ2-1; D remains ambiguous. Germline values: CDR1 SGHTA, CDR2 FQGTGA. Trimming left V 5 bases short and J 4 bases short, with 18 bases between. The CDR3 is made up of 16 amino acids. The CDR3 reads CASSPEGSPIYNEQFF. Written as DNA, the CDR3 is TGTGCCAGCAGCCCCGAAGGCAGCCCTATATACAATGAGCAGTTCTTC.

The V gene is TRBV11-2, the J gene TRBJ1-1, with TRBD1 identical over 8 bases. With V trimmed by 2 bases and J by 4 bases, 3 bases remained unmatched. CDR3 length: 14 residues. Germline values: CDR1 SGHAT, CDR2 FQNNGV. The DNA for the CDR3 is TGTGCCAGCAGCTTAACAGGGGGAAGCACTGAAGCTTTCTTT. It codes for CASSLTGGSTEAFF.

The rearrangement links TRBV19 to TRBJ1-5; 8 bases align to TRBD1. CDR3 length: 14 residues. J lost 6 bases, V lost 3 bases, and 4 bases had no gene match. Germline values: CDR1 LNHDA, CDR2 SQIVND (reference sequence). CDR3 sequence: CASSIWTGFQPQHF. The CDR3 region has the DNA TGTGCCAGTAGTATTTGGACAGGGTTTCAGCCCCAGCATTTT.

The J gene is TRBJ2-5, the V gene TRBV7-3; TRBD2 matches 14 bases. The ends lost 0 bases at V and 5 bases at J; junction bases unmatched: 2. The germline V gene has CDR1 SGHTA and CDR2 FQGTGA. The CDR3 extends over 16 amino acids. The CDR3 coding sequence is TGTGCCAGCAGCTTAACGACTAGCGGGAGGGGCGAGACCCAGTACTTC. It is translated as CASSLTTSGRGETQYF.